The 28 T cell receptor beta chains below all came from one sample that was sequenced in a study of blood T cells in healthy people across ages. A second PCR, run for about 7 to 11 cycles, used a sample-barcoded 5' primer plus a J-beta primer mix. TCRdb reanalysed the 5' RACE reads using MiXCR and keeps one entry per CDR3 protein. The sample lists about 800,000 distinct CDR3 sequences, about 25% occurring once. The data were also submitted as part of a second study, on T cells of mothers and their children.

Sample: blood. These receptors were collected from a boy aged 10-17 years in good health.

Many counts were recorded for this clonotype. V gene TRBV11-2 combines with J gene TRBJ2-4; D uncertain. The CDR3 is 13 amino acids. Germline V CDR1 and CDR2: SGHAT, FQNNGV. Trimming shortened V by 1 base and J by 0 bases, and 1 base separated the two germline ends. The CDR3 sequence is CASSLGAKNIQYF. The CDR3 DNA is TGTGCCAGCAGCTTAGGAGCCAAAAACATTCAGTACTTC.

This chain links TRBV20-1 with TRBJ1-4; no clear D gene. V gave up 8 bases and J gave up 6 bases, with 13 bases separating them. This CDR3 has 12 residues. Germline V gene sequence: CDR1 DFQATT, CDR2 SNEGSKA (reference sequence). Here the CDR3 reads CSPWSADEKLFF. The CDR3 nucleotides are TGCAGTCCCTGGTCGGCGGATGAAAAACTGTTTTTT.

This clonotype has just a few counts. This chain joins TRBV7-3 and TRBJ1-2; D uncertain. The CDR3 loop spans 14 amino acids. Trimming cost V 1 base and J 6 bases, with 12 bases left between them. Germline V gene sequence: CDR1 SGHTA, CDR2 FQGTGA. The CDR3 protein is CASSLRPDLDGYTF. The DNA of the CDR3 is TGTGCCAGCAGCTTAAGGCCCGACTTAGATGGCTACACCTTC.

The chain carries TRBV30 and TRBJ2-1, with D perhaps TRBD1 (6 bases). Germline-derived CDR1 and CDR2 are GTSNPN and SVGIG (reference sequence). V was cut by 0 bases and J by 5 bases, with 17 bases left in between. The length of the CDR3 is 16 residues. Here the CDR3 DNA reads TGTGCCTGGAGTGTCTGGGTGACAGGTGTTAACAATGAGCAGTTCTTC. Protein: CAWSVWVTGVNNEQFF.

There are a few counts of this clonotype. This chain links TRBV28 with TRBJ2-5, with no clear D. This CDR3 has 18 residues. With 6 bases removed from V and 0 bases from J, the gap between germline ends came to 23 bases. The germline gives CDR1 MDHEN, CDR2 SYDVKM. CDR3 coding DNA: TGTGCCAGCAGCCACGTTGTAGGAGAAACACCGTACCAAGAGACCCAGTACTTC. This codes for CASSHVVGETPYQETQYF. Combining the CDR3 with reference TRBV28 and TRBJ2-5 gives the whole variable domain DVKVTQSSRYLVKRTGEKVFLECVQDMDHENMFWYRQDPGLGLRLIYFSYDVKMKEKGDIPEGYSVSREKKERFSLILESASTNQTSMYLCASSHVVGETPYQETQYFGPGTRLLVL.

V usage is TRBV6-1 and J usage is TRBJ1-6; the D is unclear. V dropped 2 bases and J dropped 8 bases, with 13 bases sitting between them. Germline CDR1 reads MNHNS; CDR2 reads SASEGT. This CDR3 contains 15 residues. As DNA, the CDR3 is TGTGCCAGCAGTGAATTTGGCCCGTCGGATTCACCCCTCCACTTT. This codes for CASSEFGPSDSPLHF.

The rearrangement uses TRBV7-2 and TRBJ1-5, with 11 nucleotides matching TRBD1. The CDR3 sequence is 17 residues long. V lost 5 bases, J lost 7 bases, and 13 bases stayed unmatched. Germline CDR1 is SGHTA and CDR2 is FQGNSA. The CDR3 is CASSARRSGTGGQPQHF. CDR3 in DNA: TGTGCCAGCAGCGCACGGCGTTCTGGGACAGGGGGACAGCCCCAGCATTTT.

The V and J genes are TRBV3-1 and TRBJ2-5, with D perhaps matching TRBD1 (5 bases). V dropped 0 bases and J dropped 5 bases, with 13 bases sitting between them. From germline, CDR1 is LGHDT and CDR2 YNNKEL (reference sequence). The CDR3 is 15 residues long. Here the CDR3 DNA reads TGTGCCAGCAGCCAAGAGAACAGGCCCCGGGAGACCCAGTACTTC. Its protein product is CASSQENRPRETQYF.

The rearrangement links TRBV10-3 to TRBJ2-4; 8 bases are shared with TRBD1. V was pared by 4 bases and J by 8 bases, with 10 bases of the junction left unmatched. The CDR3 length is 15 residues. Germline V lookup: CDR1 ENHRY, CDR2 SYGVKD. CDR3 nucleotide sequence: TGTGCCATCAGTGGAGGGCAGGGGGCAATAGACATTCAGTACTTC. Amino acid sequence: CAISGGQGAIDIQYF.

V and J are TRBV28 and TRBJ1-6, with 9 bases fitting TRBD1. This CDR3 contains 15 residues. J gave up 9 bases and V 6 bases, and 9 bases lay outside the gene matches. Germline lookup yields CDR1 MDHEN and CDR2 SYDVKM. The CDR3 sequence is CASSAGTGIRSPLHF. The DNA for the CDR3 is TGTGCCAGCAGCGCCGGGACAGGGATACGTTCACCCCTCCACTTT.

The chain employs TRBV12-3 or TRBV12-4 and TRBJ2-3; 9 bases fit TRBD2. The CDR3 is 14 residues long. V was clipped by 6 bases and J by 5 bases; unmatched bases: 6. The CDR3 here is CASRPGLALDTQYF. CDR3 in DNA: TGTGCCAGCAGGCCGGGACTAGCCCTAGATACGCAGTATTTT.

The chain joins TRBV20-1 to TRBJ2-3; either TRBD1 or TRBD2 may supply D (5 bases each). Per the germline V gene, CDR1 is DFQATT and CDR2 is SNEGSKA (reference sequence). Trimming pared 3 bases from V and 1 base from J, leaving 14 bases between. This CDR3 comprises 15 residues. The CDR3: CSASARDVRTDTQYF. CDR3 coding DNA: TGCAGTGCTAGCGCGAGGGACGTTCGCACAGATACGCAGTATTTT.

Only a few counts were recorded for this clonotype. CDR3 region: CASSLAVGGSFFYEQYF. The CDR3, as DNA: TGTGCCAGCAGTTTAGCGGTTGGGGGGTCCTTTTTCTACGAGCAGTACTTC. The J gene is TRBJ2-7, the V gene TRBV12-3 or TRBV12-4, with D perhaps TRBD2 (6 bases). CDR3 size: 17 residues. The V gene lost 0 bases and the J gene lost 3 bases, with 18 bases spanning the gap.

This clonotype has a handful of counts. V and J are TRBV6-2 or TRBV6-3 and TRBJ2-5; D is ambiguous. From germline, CDR1 is MNHEY and CDR2 SVGEGT. V gave up 6 bases and J gave up 9 bases, with 17 bases separating them. The CDR3 has 13 residues. CDR3 in amino acids: CASRPGRTRSQYF. In DNA, the CDR3 is TGTGCCAGCAGGCCCGGACGGACCAGGTCCCAGTACTTC.

The chain uses TRBV27 and TRBJ2-5; TRBD1 agrees at 7 bases. The germline V gene has CDR1 MNHEY and CDR2 SMNVEV (reference sequence). Trimming removed 5 bases from V and 2 bases from J; junction bases left unmatched: 5. The length of the CDR3 is 14 residues. CDR3 DNA: TGTGCCAGCAGTCACCAGGGGGTTCAAGAGACCCAGTACTTC. Its protein product is CASSHQGVQETQYF.

This clonotype was detected only a few times. The chain couples TRBV5-1 to TRBJ2-3; D perhaps matches TRBD2 (5 bases). The CDR3 runs to 15 residues. Trimming removed 0 bases at V and 2 bases at J, with 10 bases between. Germline lookup yields CDR1 SGHRS and CDR2 YFSETQ. The CDR3, as DNA: TGCGCCAGCAGCTTGGTTGTAGCGACCACAGATACGCAGTATTTT. Its translation is CASSLVVATTDTQYF.

The V gene is TRBV20-1, the J gene TRBJ2-1; D possibly corresponds to TRBD1 (5 bases). This CDR3 has 14 amino acids. The V end was cut by 0 bases, the J end by 8 bases, with 14 bases between. Germline CDR1 DFQATT, CDR2 SNEGSKA (reference sequence). CDR3 in DNA: TGCAGTGCTAGAGATTGGTCCCGCAGGGATGAGCAGTTCTTC. Protein product: CSARDWSRRDEQFF.

This clonotype appeared a few times. The rearrangement links TRBV6-2 or TRBV6-3 to TRBJ2-5, with D unresolved. TRBJ2-7 explains the end of the DNA better; the J call may be wrong. CDR1 MNHEY and CDR2 SVGEGT come from the germline V gene. This CDR3 region has 13 residues. The CDR3 DNA follows: TGTGCCAGCAGTTACCGGTACTCCTACGAGCAGTACTTC. It translates to CASSYRYSYEQYF.

The rearrangement joins TRBV28 to TRBJ2-4; D might be TRBD1 (5 bases). Trimming left V 1 base short and J 0 bases short, with 7 bases between. Germline CDR1 is MDHEN and CDR2 is SYDVKM. This CDR3 spans 15 amino acids. DNA of the CDR3: TGTGCCAGCAGTTTATACAGGCTAGCCAAAAACATTCAGTACTTC. This translates into CASSLYRLAKNIQYF.

This clonotype was picked up a small number of times. The chain has TRBV14 and TRBJ1-6, with D tentatively TRBD1 (6 bases). V lost 1 base and J lost 6, with 16 bases in between. CDR3 size: 17 residues. The germline V gene encodes CDR1 SGHDN and CDR2 FVKESK. The DNA for the CDR3 is TGTGCCAGCAGCCAAGGAAAGGACAGAAACCCTAATTCACCCCTCCACTTT. Its protein is CASSQGKDRNPNSPLHF.

This clonotype showed up just a few times. The V and J genes are TRBV7-2 and TRBJ2-1, with 11 bases fitting TRBD2. This CDR3 contains 16 residues. The ends lost 5 bases at V and 7 bases at J; junction bases unmatched: 10. Germline CDR1 SGHTA, CDR2 FQGNSA. CDR3 DNA sequence: TGTGCCAGCAGCCCCATGGGACTAGCGGTTAGAAATGAGCAGTTCTTC. Translating gives CASSPMGLAVRNEQFF.

The chain combines TRBV6-1 with TRBJ2-5; D may be TRBD2 (5 bases). The V end was cut by 5 bases, the J end by 0 bases, with 13 bases between. Per germline, CDR1 MNHNS and CDR2 SASEGT. The CDR3 length is 15 residues. The DNA of the CDR3 is TGTGCCAGCAGTCCTCACTGGACTGACCAAGAGACCCAGTACTTC. It translates to CASSPHWTDQETQYF.

Regarding this clonotype: One junction end disagrees with the germline gene, perhaps due to a read error. The chain couples TRBV7-2 to TRBJ2-7, with D hard to call. CDR1 SGHTA and CDR2 FQGNSA come from the germline V gene. This CDR3 is built from 14 residues. The CDR3 here is CASSTWHDRYEQYF. The CDR3 DNA reads TGTGCCAGCAGCACTTGGCATGATCGTTACGAACAGTACTTC.

V and J are TRBV10-3 and TRBJ2-3; 10 positions match TRBD2. Germline trimming cut 3 bases from V and 3 bases from J; bases unmatched to any gene: 0. CDR1 ENHRY and CDR2 SYGVKD come from the germline V gene. The CDR3 sequence is 14 residues long. The CDR3 loop is CAISELAGTDTQYF. CDR3 sequence (DNA): TGTGCCATCAGTGAACTAGCGGGAACAGATACGCAGTATTTT.

The table lists this clonotype with a few counts. The chain has TRBV27 and TRBJ1-2; 8 nucleotides align to TRBD1. The CDR3 extends over 14 amino acids. Trimming removed 4 bases from V and 4 bases from J; junction bases left unmatched: 5. CDR1 is MNHEY and CDR2 is SMNVEV in the germline V gene (reference sequence). CDR3 DNA sequence: TGTGCCAGCAGTTATACAGGGGGAGCCTATGGCTACACCTTC. The encoded protein is CASSYTGGAYGYTF.

The rearrangement uses TRBV28 and TRBJ2-3; D not certain. Germline V gene data show CDR1 as MDHEN and CDR2 as SYDVKM. V was clipped by 2 bases and J by 6 bases, with 9 bases between them. The CDR3 is 13 amino acids. The DNA of the CDR3 is TGTGCCAGCAGTTTACCTATACCCGATACGCAGTATTTT. Translation gives CASSLPIPDTQYF.

The chain employs TRBV10-3 and TRBJ2-2; the D gene is possibly TRBD2 (7 bases). The CDR3 runs 22 residues. V lost 2 bases to trimming and J lost 10 bases, with 38 bases between them. The germline CDR1 and CDR2 sequences are ENHRY and SYGVKD. The CDR3 reads CAISEPTGGSGHTHRNTLELFF. The CDR3 nucleotides read TGTGCCATCAGTGAGCCCACGGGGGGTTCGGGACACACACACCGGAACACATTGGAGCTGTTTTTT.

This clonotype was counted only a few times. The chain carries TRBV4-3 and TRBJ1-1, with a weak D call TRBD1 (5 bases). The CDR3 loop spans 15 amino acids. The germline gives CDR1 LGHNA, CDR2 YSLEER. Trimming stripped 0 bases from V and 5 bases from J, with 13 bases between. The CDR3 spells CASSQDRDARTEAFF. The CDR3 nucleotides read TGCGCCAGCAGCCAAGATAGGGACGCGAGGACTGAAGCTTTCTTT.